This TCR beta chain was sequenced in a study of brain T cells in children with intractable seizures. About this clone: What it recognizes is unknown.

Study-wide results and limits: Only CDR3 sequence similarity suggested viral specificity, without known HCMV serostatus. Absence of clones before surgery may stem from lower sequencing depth.

The table came from immunoSEQ multiplex PCR; TCRdb's copy has only in-frame clones and leaves some out. The sample lists about 340,000 clones, 93% occurring once. Documented time point: blood from clinic visit 5 months post-surgery; TSC patient then seizure free. Sequencing was limited to surgery cases with top T cell transcript signatures in brain tissue. At least one anti-epileptic drug was given before surgery. Sequenced material: peripheral blood, taken 4 to 5 months after surgery. This clonotype was sampled from a boy younger than two with tuberous sclerosis and intractable seizures.

CDR3 region: CASSLGVEQFF. In DNA form, the CDR3 reads TGTGCCAGCAGCTTAGGGGTCGAGCAGTTCTTC. V usage is TRBV7-6 and J usage is TRBJ2-1; D is unclear. Germline loops: CDR1 SGHVS, CDR2 FNYEAQ. Trimming left V 1 base short and J 10 bases short, with 5 bases between. The CDR3 contains 11 residues.